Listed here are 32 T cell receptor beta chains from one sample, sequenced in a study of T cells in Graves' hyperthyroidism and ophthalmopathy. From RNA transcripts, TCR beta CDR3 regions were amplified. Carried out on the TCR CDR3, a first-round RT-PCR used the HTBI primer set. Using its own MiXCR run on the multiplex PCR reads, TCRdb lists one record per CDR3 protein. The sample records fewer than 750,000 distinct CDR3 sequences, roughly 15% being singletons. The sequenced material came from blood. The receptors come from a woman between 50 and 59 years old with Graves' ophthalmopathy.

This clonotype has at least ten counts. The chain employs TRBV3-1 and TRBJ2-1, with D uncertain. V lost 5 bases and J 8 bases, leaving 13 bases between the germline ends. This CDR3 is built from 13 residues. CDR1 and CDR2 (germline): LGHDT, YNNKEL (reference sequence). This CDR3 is CASSAIRVDEQFF. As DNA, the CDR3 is TGTGCCAGCAGCGCGATCAGAGTGGATGAGCAGTTCTTC.

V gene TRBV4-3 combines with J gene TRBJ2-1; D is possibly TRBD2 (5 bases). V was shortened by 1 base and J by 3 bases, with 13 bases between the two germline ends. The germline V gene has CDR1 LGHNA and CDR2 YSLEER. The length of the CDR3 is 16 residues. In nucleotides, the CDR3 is TGCGCCAGCAGCCAAGGGGAGACGGAAGACTACAATGAGCAGTTCTTC. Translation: CASSQGETEDYNEQFF.

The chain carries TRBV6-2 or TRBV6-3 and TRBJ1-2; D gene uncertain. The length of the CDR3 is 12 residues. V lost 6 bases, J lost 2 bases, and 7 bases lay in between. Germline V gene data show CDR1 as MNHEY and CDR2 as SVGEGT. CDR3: CASRTQNYGYTF. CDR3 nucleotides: TGTGCCAGCAGAACTCAGAACTATGGCTACACCTTC.

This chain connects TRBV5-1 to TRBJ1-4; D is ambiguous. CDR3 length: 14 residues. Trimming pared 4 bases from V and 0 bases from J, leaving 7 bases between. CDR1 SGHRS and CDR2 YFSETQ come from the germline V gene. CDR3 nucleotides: TGCGCCAGCAGCCCAGTGACAACTAATGAAAAACTGTTTTTT. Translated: CASSPVTTNEKLFF.

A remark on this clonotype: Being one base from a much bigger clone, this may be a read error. The CDR3 spells CAGSPFEGAYNEKLFF. The CDR3 bases are TGTGCCGGCTCACCATTCGAGGGGGCGTATAATGAAAAACTGTTTTTT. V usage is TRBV18 and J usage is TRBJ1-4; 7 bases agree with TRBD1. The V gene's germline CDR1 is KGHSH and CDR2 LQKENI. CDR3 length equals 16 residues.

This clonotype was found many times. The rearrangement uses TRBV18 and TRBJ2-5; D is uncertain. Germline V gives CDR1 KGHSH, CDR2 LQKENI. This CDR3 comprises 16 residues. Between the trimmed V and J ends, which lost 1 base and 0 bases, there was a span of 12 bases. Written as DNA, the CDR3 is TGTGCCAGCTCACCACTTGGGCCCCCGTACCAAGAGACCCAGTACTTC. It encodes CASSPLGPPYQETQYF.

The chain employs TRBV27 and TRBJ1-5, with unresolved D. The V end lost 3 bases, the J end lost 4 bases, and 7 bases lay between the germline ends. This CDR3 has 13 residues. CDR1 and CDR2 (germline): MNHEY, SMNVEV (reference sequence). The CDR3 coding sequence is TGTGCCAGCAGTTTTTACTGGAATCAGCCCCAGCATTTT. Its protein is CASSFYWNQPQHF.

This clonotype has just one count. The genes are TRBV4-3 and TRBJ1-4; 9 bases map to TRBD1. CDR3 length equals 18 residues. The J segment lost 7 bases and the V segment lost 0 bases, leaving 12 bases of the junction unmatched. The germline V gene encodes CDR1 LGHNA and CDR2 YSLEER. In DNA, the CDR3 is TGCGCCAGCAGCCAAGATCGGGACAACAGGGGGCTTCCTGAAAAACTGTTTTTT. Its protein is CASSQDRDNRGLPEKLFF.

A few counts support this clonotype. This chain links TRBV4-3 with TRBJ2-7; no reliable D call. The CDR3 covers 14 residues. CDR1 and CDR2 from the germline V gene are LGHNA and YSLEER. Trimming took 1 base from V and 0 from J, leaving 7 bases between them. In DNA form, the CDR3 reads TGCGCCAGCAGCCAAGCGTTAAACTCCTACGAGCAGTACTTC. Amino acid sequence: CASSQALNSYEQYF.

The CDR3 nucleotides read TGCAGCGTTGTTAGCGGGACAGATACGCAGTATTTT. Translation gives CSVVSGTDTQYF. This chain uses TRBV29-1 with TRBJ2-3; 7 bases line up with TRBD2. Germline V CDR1 and CDR2: SQVTM, ANQGSEA. The CDR3 spans 12 residues. The J segment lost 3 bases and the V segment lost 4 bases, leaving 1 base of the junction unmatched.

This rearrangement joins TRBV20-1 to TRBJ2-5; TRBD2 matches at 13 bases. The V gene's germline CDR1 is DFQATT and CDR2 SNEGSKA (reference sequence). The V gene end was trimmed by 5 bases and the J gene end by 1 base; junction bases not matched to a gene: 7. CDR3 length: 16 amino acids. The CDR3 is CSADRTSGGLQETQYF. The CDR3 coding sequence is TGCAGTGCTGATAGGACTAGCGGGGGACTCCAAGAGACCCAGTACTTC.

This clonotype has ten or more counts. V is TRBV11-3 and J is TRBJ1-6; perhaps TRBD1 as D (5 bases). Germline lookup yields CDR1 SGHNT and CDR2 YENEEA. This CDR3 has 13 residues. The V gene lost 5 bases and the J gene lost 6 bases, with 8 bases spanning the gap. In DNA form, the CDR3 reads TGTGCCAGCAGCCAAGGGGTTAATTCACCCCTCCACTTT. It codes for CASSQGVNSPLHF.

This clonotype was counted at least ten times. CDR3 region: CASSSGGGAEEQYF. CDR3 bases: TGTGCCAGCAGTAGCGGGGGGGGCGCGGAAGAGCAGTACTTC. The chain employs TRBV12-3 or TRBV12-4 and TRBJ2-7; the match to TRBD2 covers 10 bases. The length of the CDR3 is 14 residues. The trim removed 5 bases at V and 7 bases at J, leaving 8 bases unmatched.

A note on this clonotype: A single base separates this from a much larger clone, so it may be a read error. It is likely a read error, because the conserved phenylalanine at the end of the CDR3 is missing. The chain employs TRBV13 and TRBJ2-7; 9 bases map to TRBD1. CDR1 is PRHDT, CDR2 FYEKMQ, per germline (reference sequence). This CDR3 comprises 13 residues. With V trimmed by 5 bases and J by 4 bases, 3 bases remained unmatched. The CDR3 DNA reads TGTGCCAGCAGCATGGGACAGGGTTACGAGCAGTACCTC. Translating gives CASSMGQGYEQYL.

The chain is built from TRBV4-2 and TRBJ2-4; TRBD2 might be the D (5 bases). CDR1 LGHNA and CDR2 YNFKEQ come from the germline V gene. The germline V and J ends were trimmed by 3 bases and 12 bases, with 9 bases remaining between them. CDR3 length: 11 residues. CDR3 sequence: CASSHSGNQYF. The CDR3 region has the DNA TGTGCCAGCAGCCACTCGGGGAATCAGTACTTC.

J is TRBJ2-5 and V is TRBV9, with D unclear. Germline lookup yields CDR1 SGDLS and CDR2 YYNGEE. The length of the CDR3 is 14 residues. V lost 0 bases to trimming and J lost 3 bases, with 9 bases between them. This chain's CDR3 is CASSVAGGKETQYF. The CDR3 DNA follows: TGTGCCAGCAGCGTAGCCGGCGGTAAAGAGACCCAGTACTTC.

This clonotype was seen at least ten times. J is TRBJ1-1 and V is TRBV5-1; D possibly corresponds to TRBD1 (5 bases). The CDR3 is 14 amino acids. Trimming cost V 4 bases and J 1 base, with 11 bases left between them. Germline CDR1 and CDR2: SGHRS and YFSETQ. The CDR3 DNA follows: TGCGCCAGCAGCATAACAGGTCGGAACACTGAAGCTTTCTTT. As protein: CASSITGRNTEAFF. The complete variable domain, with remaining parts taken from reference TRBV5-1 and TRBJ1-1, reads KAGVTQTPRYLIKTRGQQVTLSCSPISGHRSVSWYQQTPGQGLQFLFEYFSETQRNKGNFPGRFSGRQFSNSRSEMNVSTLELGDSALYLCASSITGRNTEAFFGQGTRLTVV.

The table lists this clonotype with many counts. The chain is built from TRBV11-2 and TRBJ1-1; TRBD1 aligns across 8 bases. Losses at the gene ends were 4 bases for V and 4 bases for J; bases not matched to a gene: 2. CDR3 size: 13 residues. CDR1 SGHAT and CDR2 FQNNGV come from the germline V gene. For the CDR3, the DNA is TGTGCCAGCAGCTCTGACAGGGGCACTGAAGCTTTCTTT. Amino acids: CASSSDRGTEAFF. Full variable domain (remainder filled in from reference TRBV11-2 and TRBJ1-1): EAGVAQSPRYKIIEKRQSVAFWCNPISGHATLYWYQQILGQGPKLLIQFQNNGVVDDSQLPKDRFSAERLKGVDSTLKIQPAKLEDSAVYLCASSSDRGTEAFFGQGTRLTVV.

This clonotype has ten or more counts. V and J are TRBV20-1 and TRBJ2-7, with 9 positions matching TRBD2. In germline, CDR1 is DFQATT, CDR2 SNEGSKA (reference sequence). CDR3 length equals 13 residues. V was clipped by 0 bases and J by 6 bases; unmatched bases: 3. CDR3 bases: TGCAGTGCTAGAGAACTAGCGGGCATCGAGCAGTACTTC. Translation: CSARELAGIEQYF.

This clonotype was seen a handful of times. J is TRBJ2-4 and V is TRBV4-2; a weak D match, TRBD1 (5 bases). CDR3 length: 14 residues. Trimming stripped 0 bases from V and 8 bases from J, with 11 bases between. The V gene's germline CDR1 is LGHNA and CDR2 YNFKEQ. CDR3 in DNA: TGTGCCAGCAGCCAAGAAGCCAGGGCCGACATTCAGTACTTC. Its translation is CASSQEARADIQYF.

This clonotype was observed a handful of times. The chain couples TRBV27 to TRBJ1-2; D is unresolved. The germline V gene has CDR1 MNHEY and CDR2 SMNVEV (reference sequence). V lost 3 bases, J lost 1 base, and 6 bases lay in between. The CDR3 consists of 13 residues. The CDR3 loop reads CASSFGYNYGYTF. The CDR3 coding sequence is TGTGCCAGCAGTTTCGGATATAACTATGGCTACACCTTC.

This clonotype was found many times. CDR3 amino acids: CASSRLAGGTPYEQYF. The CDR3 nucleotides are TGTGCCAGCAGCAGACTAGCGGGAGGGACCCCCTACGAGCAGTACTTC. V usage is TRBV28 and J usage is TRBJ2-7, with 14 bases fitting TRBD2. There are 16 residues in the CDR3. V lost 6 bases, J lost 2 bases, and 6 bases stayed unmatched. Germline V gene data show CDR1 as MDHEN and CDR2 as SYDVKM.

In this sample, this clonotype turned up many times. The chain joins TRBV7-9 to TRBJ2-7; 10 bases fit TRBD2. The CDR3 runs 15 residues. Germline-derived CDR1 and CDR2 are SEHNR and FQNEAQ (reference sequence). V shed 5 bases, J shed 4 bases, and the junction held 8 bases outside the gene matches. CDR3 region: CASSRLAGARYEQYF. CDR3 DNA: TGTGCCAGCAGCCGGCTAGCGGGGGCGCGGTACGAGCAGTACTTC. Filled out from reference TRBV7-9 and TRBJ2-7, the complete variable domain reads DTGVSQNPRHKITKRGQNVTFRCDPISEHNRLYWYRQTLGQGPEFLTYFQNEAQLEKSRLLSDRFSAERPKGSFSTLEIQRTEQGDSAMYLCASSRLAGARYEQYFGPGTRLTVT.

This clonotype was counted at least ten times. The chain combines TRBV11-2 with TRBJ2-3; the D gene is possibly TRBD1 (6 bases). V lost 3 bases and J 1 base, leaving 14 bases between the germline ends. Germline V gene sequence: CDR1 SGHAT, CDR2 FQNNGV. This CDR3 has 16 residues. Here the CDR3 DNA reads TGTGCCAGCAGCTTGCAGGGCGAGGGGGGCACAGATACGCAGTATTTT. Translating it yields CASSLQGEGGTDTQYF. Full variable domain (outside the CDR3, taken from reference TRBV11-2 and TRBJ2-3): EAGVAQSPRYKIIEKRQSVAFWCNPISGHATLYWYQQILGQGPKLLIQFQNNGVVDDSQLPKDRFSAERLKGVDSTLKIQPAKLEDSAVYLCASSLQGEGGTDTQYFGPGTRLTVL.

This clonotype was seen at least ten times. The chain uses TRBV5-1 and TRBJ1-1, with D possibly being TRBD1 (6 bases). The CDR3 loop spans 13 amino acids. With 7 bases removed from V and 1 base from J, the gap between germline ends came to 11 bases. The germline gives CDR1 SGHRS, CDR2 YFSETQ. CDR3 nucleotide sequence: TGCGCCAGCCAGGGGATTTCGAACACTGAAGCTTTCTTT. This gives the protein CASQGISNTEAFF. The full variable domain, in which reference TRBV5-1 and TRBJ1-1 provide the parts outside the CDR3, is KAGVTQTPRYLIKTRGQQVTLSCSPISGHRSVSWYQQTPGQGLQFLFEYFSETQRNKGNFPGRFSGRQFSNSRSEMNVSTLELGDSALYLCASQGISNTEAFFGQGTRLTVV.

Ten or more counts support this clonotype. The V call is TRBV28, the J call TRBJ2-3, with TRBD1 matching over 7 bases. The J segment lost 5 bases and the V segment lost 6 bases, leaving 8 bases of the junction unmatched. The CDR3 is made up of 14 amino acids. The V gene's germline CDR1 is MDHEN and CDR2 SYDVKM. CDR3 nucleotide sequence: TGTGCCAGCAGAATTGACAGGGTTTTAGATACGCAGTATTTT. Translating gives CASRIDRVLDTQYF.

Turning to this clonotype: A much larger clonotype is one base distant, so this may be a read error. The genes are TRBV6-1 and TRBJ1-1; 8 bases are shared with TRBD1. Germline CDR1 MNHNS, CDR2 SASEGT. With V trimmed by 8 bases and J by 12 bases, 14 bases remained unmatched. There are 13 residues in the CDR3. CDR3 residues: CASGPTLDRESFF. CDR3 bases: TGTGCCAGCGGTCCAACCTTGGACAGGGAATCTTTCTTT.

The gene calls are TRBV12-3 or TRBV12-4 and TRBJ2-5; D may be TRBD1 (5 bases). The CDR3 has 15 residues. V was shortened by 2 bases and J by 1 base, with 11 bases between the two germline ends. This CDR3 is CASSLFPGSQETQYF. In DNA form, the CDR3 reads TGTGCCAGCAGTTTATTCCCAGGGTCCCAAGAGACCCAGTACTTC.

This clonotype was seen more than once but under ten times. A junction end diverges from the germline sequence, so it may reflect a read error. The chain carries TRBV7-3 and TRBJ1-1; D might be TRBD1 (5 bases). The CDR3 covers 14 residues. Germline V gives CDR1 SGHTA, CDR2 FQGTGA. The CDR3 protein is CASSLNRIDTEALF. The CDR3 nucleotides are TGTGCCAGCAGCTTAAACAGGATTGACACTGAAGCTCTCTTT.

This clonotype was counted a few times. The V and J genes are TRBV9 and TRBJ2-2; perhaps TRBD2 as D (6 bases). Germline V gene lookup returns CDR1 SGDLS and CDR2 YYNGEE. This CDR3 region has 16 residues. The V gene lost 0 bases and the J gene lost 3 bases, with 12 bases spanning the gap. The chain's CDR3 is CASSVGRGPDTGELFF. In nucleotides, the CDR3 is TGTGCCAGCAGCGTAGGGAGGGGACCTGACACCGGGGAGCTGTTTTTT.

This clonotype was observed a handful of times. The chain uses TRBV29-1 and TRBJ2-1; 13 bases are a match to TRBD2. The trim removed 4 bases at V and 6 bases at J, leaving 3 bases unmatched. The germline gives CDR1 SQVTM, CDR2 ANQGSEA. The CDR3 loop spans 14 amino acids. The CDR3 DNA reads TGCAGCGTTGTCGGACTAGCGGGAGTCAATGAGCAGTTCTTC. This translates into CSVVGLAGVNEQFF.

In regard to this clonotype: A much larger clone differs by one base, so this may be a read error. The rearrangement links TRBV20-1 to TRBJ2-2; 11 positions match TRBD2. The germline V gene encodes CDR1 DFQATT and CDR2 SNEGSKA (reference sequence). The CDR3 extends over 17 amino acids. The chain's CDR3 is CSARELLAGVNIGELFF. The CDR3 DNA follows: TGCAGTGCTAGAGAGCTACTAGCGGGAGTTAACATCGGGGAGCTGTTTTTT.